The 28 T cell receptor beta chains given below trace back to one sample, sequenced in a study of response to subunit inactivated influenza vaccine (dated by TCRdb to the late 2010s). The library was built by means of RT-PCR. Sequencing used an Illumina HiSeq 2500. TCRdb reanalyzed the raw reads on its own, using fastp at Q25 for trimming and MiXCR for clone calling, and kept in-frame beta chains. CDR3 protein duplicates are merged, each entry listing the most common genes and DNA. The sample table lists some 640,000 distinct CDR3 sequences, approximately 15% of them with a count of one. 5.5% to 7% of the sample is in the top ten clones. The sample here was PBMCs from blood, taken about 14 days before vaccination. The receptor set was obtained from a man aged 50-59 years who received an inactivated influenza vaccine. Donor details come from another sample of the same person, matched by shared clones.

This clonotype has ten or more counts. CDR3 in amino acids: CASSLGLASEQYF. CDR3 DNA: TGTGCCAGCAGCTTGGGGTTAGCGAGCGAGCAGTACTTC. The V call is TRBV11-2, the J call TRBJ2-7; D is perhaps TRBD2 (5 bases). The ends were cut back, 3 bases at V and 6 bases at J, with 12 bases in the middle. The germline gives CDR1 SGHAT, CDR2 FQNNGV. This CDR3 region has 13 residues.

This clonotype was counted at least ten times. The V and J genes are TRBV20-1 and TRBJ2-1, with TRBD1 matching over 8 bases. V trimming: 5 bases; J trimming: 7 bases; junction bases outside the gene matches: 10. CDR1 and CDR2 from the germline V gene are DFQATT and SNEGSKA (reference sequence). The CDR3 has 14 amino acids. CDR3 nucleotide sequence: TGCAGTGCTTATGGCAGGGGGCTAGGGAATGAGCAGTTCTTC. This sequence encodes CSAYGRGLGNEQFF.

This clonotype has a count of ten or more. This rearrangement joins TRBV12-3 or TRBV12-4 to TRBJ1-6; D ambiguous. CDR3 length equals 16 residues. The V and J ends lost 8 bases and 0 bases respectively, with 14 bases between them. CDR3 loop: CASGSLRSSYNSPLHF. CDR3 coding DNA: TGTGCCAGCGGGTCTCTCAGGAGCTCCTATAATTCACCCCTCCACTTT.

V gene TRBV4-3 combines with J gene TRBJ2-1, with a tentative D call TRBD2 (5 bases). The CDR3 spans 13 residues. CDR1 is LGHNA and CDR2 is YSLEER in the germline V gene. V was cut by 3 bases and J by 9 bases, with 12 bases left in between. In DNA form, the CDR3 reads TGCGCCAGCAGCCAGGTAGTTGGAGGTGAGCAGTTCTTC. As protein: CASSQVVGGEQFF.

J is TRBJ1-1 and V is TRBV7-9; D remains ambiguous. CDR3 size: 13 residues. The V gene lost 8 bases and the J gene lost 4 bases, with 14 bases spanning the gap. Per germline, CDR1 SEHNR and CDR2 FQNEAQ (reference sequence). The CDR3 nucleotides read TGTGCCAGCGCCCCATTAGGGAGCACTGAAGCTTTCTTT. Its protein is CASAPLGSTEAFF.

V is TRBV5-1 and J is TRBJ2-3, with TRBD2 matching 11 bases. The CDR3 loop spans 18 amino acids. Unmatched junction bases numbered 12, after V lost 4 bases and J lost 2 bases. In germline, CDR1 is SGHRS, CDR2 YFSETQ. CDR3 amino acids: CASSPPVSGGAYTDTQYF. For the CDR3, the DNA is TGCGCCAGCAGCCCACCTGTTAGCGGGGGGGCCTACACAGATACGCAGTATTTT.

The chain recombines TRBV14 with TRBJ2-4; 8 bases fit TRBD2. With 5 bases clipped from V and 9 bases from J, the junction kept 15 bases outside the gene matches. The length of the CDR3 is 16 residues. The germline CDR1 and CDR2 sequences are SGHDN and FVKESK. Here the CDR3 reads CASSEIYEREMGIQYF. In DNA, the CDR3 is TGTGCCAGCAGCGAGATTTATGAGCGGGAGATGGGCATTCAGTACTTC.

The chain employs TRBV9 and TRBJ2-7, with TRBD1 matching 11 bases. V lost 4 bases to trimming and J lost 6 bases; unmatched junction nucleotides: 9. From germline, CDR1 is SGDLS and CDR2 YYNGEE. The CDR3 covers 15 residues. This CDR3 reads CASSSGQGVVGEQYF. The CDR3 DNA follows: TGTGCCAGCAGCTCGGGACAGGGGGTTGTGGGCGAGCAGTACTTC.

This clonotype was observed a few times. The rearrangement joins TRBV4-1 to TRBJ2-7, with D perhaps matching TRBD2 (5 bases). V lost 0 bases and J 8 bases, leaving 17 bases between the germline ends. Looked up from germline, CDR1 is MGHRA and CDR2 is YSYEKL. The CDR3 spans 15 residues. DNA of the CDR3: TGCGCCAGCAGCCAAGATAGTTCGGGAATTGGAAAGCAGTACTTC. The encoded protein is CASSQDSSGIGKQYF.

This rearrangement joins TRBV3-1 to TRBJ2-7, with D maybe TRBD1 (6 bases). Germline V gene data show CDR1 as LGHDT and CDR2 as YNNKEL (reference sequence). Trimming cost V 1 base and J 4 bases, with 26 bases left between them. The CDR3 is made up of 19 amino acids. CDR3 bases: TGTGCCAGCAGCCAAGCGGGTACCATCCAGGGGCCCTATTCTTACGAGCAGTACTTC. Translated, it gives CASSQAGTIQGPYSYEQYF.

There are a few counts of this clonotype. The rearrangement uses TRBV2 and TRBJ2-1, with D possibly TRBD2 on 5 matching bases. Trimming removed 6 bases at V and 5 bases at J, with 14 bases between. CDR1 is SNHLY, CDR2 FYNNEI, per germline. There are 14 residues in the CDR3. CDR3 DNA sequence: TGTGCCAGCAGCCCCCCCCGGGGAAACAATGAGCAGTTCTTC. It specifies CASSPPRGNNEQFF.

This chain links TRBV7-2 with TRBJ2-5; 9 positions agree with TRBD1. Germline V gene sequence: CDR1 SGHTA, CDR2 FQGNSA. After removal of 6 bases from V and 10 bases from J, the junction contained 9 bases not matched to a gene. This CDR3 is 13 amino acids long. CDR3: CASRTAGQGGQYF. CDR3 coding DNA: TGTGCCAGCAGGACTGCGGGACAGGGAGGCCAGTACTTC.

This sequence joins TRBV10-3 and TRBJ2-3, with D possibly being TRBD1 (6 bases). The V gene lost 3 bases and the J gene lost 6 bases, with 16 bases spanning the gap. Germline V gives CDR1 ENHRY, CDR2 SYGVKD. The CDR3 is 15 residues long. The CDR3 sequence is CAISDTGSLGDTQYF. In DNA form, the CDR3 reads TGTGCCATCAGTGATACAGGGAGCCTGGGGGATACGCAGTATTTT.

The rearrangement uses TRBV10-3 and TRBJ1-1; maybe TRBD1 (6 bases). Trimming cost V 3 bases and J 1 base, with 6 bases left between them. Per the germline V gene, CDR1 is ENHRY and CDR2 is SYGVKD. The CDR3 consists of 13 residues. As DNA, the CDR3 is TGTGCCATCAGTGAACAGGGGAACACTGAAGCTTTCTTT. Protein product: CAISEQGNTEAFF.

This clonotype was observed at least ten times. The chain uses TRBV7-8 and TRBJ1-5; D gene ambiguous. The V end lost 1 base, the J end lost 4 bases, and 5 bases lay between the germline ends. The CDR3 sequence is 13 residues long. Germline CDR1 SGHVS, CDR2 FQNEAQ. CDR3 in DNA: TGTGCCAGCAGCTTAGGGGAGAATCAGCCCCAGCATTTT. Its translation is CASSLGENQPQHF.

This clonotype showed up just a few times. V is TRBV5-1 and J is TRBJ2-5, with TRBD1 identical over 10 bases. The ends lost 0 bases at V and 6 bases at J; junction bases unmatched: 5. CDR3 length: 15 amino acids. The germline CDR1 and CDR2 sequences are SGHRS and YFSETQ. The CDR3 loop reads CASSLDGDRGQTQYF. CDR3 sequence (DNA): TGCGCCAGCAGCTTGGACGGGGACAGGGGACAGACCCAGTACTTC.

There are a few counts of this clonotype. The rearrangement uses TRBV7-2 and TRBJ2-3; no clear D gene. The CDR3 runs 15 residues. Germline V lookup: CDR1 SGHTA, CDR2 FQGNSA. V shed 5 bases and J shed 2 bases, with 14 bases lying between them. CDR3 nucleotides: TGTGCCAGCAGCGCAGTGGGCCATGTCACAGATACGCAGTATTTT. Translating gives CASSAVGHVTDTQYF.

The chain links TRBV12-3 or TRBV12-4 to TRBJ2-2; possibly TRBD1 for D (6 bases). This CDR3 region has 15 residues. The V gene lost 6 bases and the J gene lost 0 bases, with 11 bases spanning the gap. Here the CDR3 DNA reads TGTGCCAGCAGGCGGACAGCGACGAACACCGGGGAGCTGTTTTTT. Protein: CASRRTATNTGELFF.

Many counts were recorded for this clonotype. The chain combines TRBV10-3 with TRBJ2-1; 9 positions agree with TRBD2. CDR1 and CDR2 from the germline V gene are ENHRY and SYGVKD. CDR3 length equals 14 residues. The V segment lost 4 bases and the J segment 9 bases; nucleotides outside the gene matches: 7. The DNA for the CDR3 is TGTGCCATCAGTGCCGGACTAGCGCCGGCTGAGCAGTTCTTC. Translation: CAISAGLAPAEQFF.

This clonotype has ten or more counts. The V call is TRBV5-1, the J call TRBJ2-5; 8 bases line up with TRBD2. The trim removed 3 bases at V and 4 bases at J, leaving 8 bases unmatched. The CDR3 totals 15 residues. Looked up from germline, CDR1 is SGHRS and CDR2 is YFSETQ. The CDR3 is CASSSTGTSRETQYF. CDR3 bases: TGCGCCAGCAGCTCCACCGGGACTAGTCGAGAGACCCAGTACTTC.

This clonotype has only a few counts. This sequence joins TRBV20-1 and TRBJ2-4; possibly TRBD1 for D (6 bases). This CDR3 contains 16 residues. Trimming pared 6 bases from V and 2 bases from J, leaving 20 bases between. CDR1 is DFQATT, CDR2 SNEGSKA, per germline (reference sequence). The CDR3 here is CSANGNDRSSKNIQYF. CDR3 coding DNA: TGCAGTGCCAATGGGAATGACAGGAGCTCCAAAAACATTCAGTACTTC.

The chain is built from TRBV6-2 or TRBV6-3 and TRBJ1-2; unclear D gene. The CDR3 runs to 13 residues. Germline loops: CDR1 MNHEY, CDR2 SVGEGT. Trimming took off 2 bases at V and 2 bases at J, with 6 bases between the two ends. CDR3 residues: CASSYDINYGYTF. The CDR3 DNA reads TGTGCCAGCAGTTACGATATCAACTATGGCTACACCTTC.

The sample holds many counts of this clonotype. The V gene is TRBV3-1, the J gene TRBJ1-2, with D hard to call. This CDR3 is 14 amino acids long. V was cut by 0 bases and J by 8 bases, with 13 bases left in between. CDR1 and CDR2 from the germline V gene are LGHDT and YNNKEL (reference sequence). CDR3 sequence (DNA): TGTGCCAGCAGCCAAGAAGCCTCTCGACGCGGCTACACCTTC. Residues: CASSQEASRRGYTF.

The chain uses TRBV6-5 and TRBJ2-5; D remains unclear. CDR1 and CDR2 (germline): MNHEY, SVGAGI. Trimming removed 6 bases from V and 2 bases from J, with 13 bases in between. The CDR3 spans 14 residues. CDR3 region: CASSLKTAQETQYF. Written as DNA, the CDR3 is TGTGCCAGCAGCCTAAAGACGGCACAAGAGACCCAGTACTTC.

This clonotype came up a few times. The rearrangement links TRBV5-1 to TRBJ1-1; 9 bases are a match to TRBD1. The germline V gene encodes CDR1 SGHRS and CDR2 YFSETQ. The CDR3 sequence is 14 residues long. V trimming: 4 bases; J trimming: 4 bases; junction bases outside the gene matches: 5. The CDR3 coding sequence is TGCGCCAGCAGCCAACAGGACAGGGGCACTGAAGCTTTCTTT. It yields the protein CASSQQDRGTEAFF.

V usage is TRBV7-8 and J usage is TRBJ2-3; TRBD2 matches at 8 bases. With 3 bases clipped from V and 0 bases from J, the junction kept 5 bases outside the gene matches. Germline-derived CDR1 and CDR2 are SGHVS and FQNEAQ. This CDR3 is built from 16 residues. The CDR3 is CASSFEGGGSTDTQYF. As DNA, the CDR3 is TGTGCCAGCAGCTTCGAAGGCGGGGGGAGCACAGATACGCAGTATTTT.

This clonotype has only a few counts. The chain carries TRBV20-1 and TRBJ2-1; the D gene is possibly TRBD1 (6 bases). With 3 bases removed from V and 7 bases from J, the gap between germline ends came to 13 bases. The CDR3 sequence is 13 residues long. The germline V gene encodes CDR1 DFQATT and CDR2 SNEGSKA (reference sequence). This chain's CDR3 is CSARGAPRNEQFF. CDR3 nucleotide sequence: TGCAGTGCTAGGGGGGCGCCCAGAAATGAGCAGTTCTTC.

The chain couples TRBV4-3 to TRBJ2-1, with 9 bases fitting TRBD2. The CDR3 length is 16 residues. V lost 0 bases to trimming and J lost 4 bases; unmatched junction nucleotides: 4. Germline CDR1 LGHNA, CDR2 YSLEER. The CDR3 is CASSQDPAGGYNEQFF. The CDR3 nucleotides are TGCGCCAGCAGCCAAGATCCAGCGGGAGGTTACAATGAGCAGTTCTTC.